The rows below give T cell receptor beta chains drawn from one sample of a study of blood T cell repertoires in COVID-19. Some clones are missing from TCRdb's copy, which holds only in-frame ones; the method was immunoSEQ multiplex PCR. The data show approximately 280,000 clones, around 90% seen once. The sample was peripheral blood. These receptors all come from a man aged 45-60 years with acute or convalescent COVID-19. The conserved cysteine and the conserved F or W are not part of the CDR3 here.

j_gene,v_gene,CDR3aa
TRBJ2-7,TRBV9,ASTRGGTPAYEQY
TRBJ2-5,TRBV9,ASSVDRQETQY
TRBJ1-2,TRBV5-1,ASSPGQEYYGYT
TRBJ1-5,TRBV5-1,ASSPSGTGNQPQH
TRBJ2-7,TRBV5-6,ASSLRGSYEQY
TRBJ1-3,TRBV4-1,ASSRGQGDGNTIY
TRBJ2-1,TRBV5-1,ASSLGDRDYNEQF
TRBJ2-5,TRBV10-1,ASSESKGPETQY
TRBJ1-5,TRBV19,ASSLDRNQPQH
TRBJ2-1,TRBV11-2,ASTLKIAGGPYNEQF
TRBJ1-1,TRBV21-1,ASSKTSGATEAF
TRBJ1-6,TRBV5-1,ASSLVGVGSPLH
TRBJ2-5,TRBV18,ASSPAGVRETQY
TRBJ1-1,TRBV5-1,ASSSSLSSLGAEAF
TRBJ1-1,TRBV13,ASSYPNRGGTEAF
TRBJ2-6,TRBV7-2,ASSLGGTGANVLT
TRBJ1-6,TRBV15,ATSRDLLGGSPLH
TRBJ2-1,TRBV6-5,ASRVDQGANEQF
TRBJ1-2,TRBV2,ASSDGQGAYGYT
TRBJ2-3,TRBV5-6,ASSSAGALTDTQY
TRBJ2-7,TRBV7-9,ASSQAPGGDEQY
TRBJ2-3,TRBV10-1,ASSEWVGADTQY
TRBJ2-3,TRBV24-1,ATSPGQHTDTQY
TRBJ1-5,TRBV6-2/TRBV6-3,ASSYSDGNQPQH
TRBJ2-3,TRBV4-1,ASSQDSGGATDTQY
TRBJ1-4,TRBV6-5,ASSYRGGREKLF
TRBJ1-1,TRBV19,ASSPVPGNTEAF
TRBJ2-1,TRBV7-3,ASSLVGDEQF
TRBJ2-3,TRBV18,ASSPRGQLTDTQY
TRBJ1-3,TRBV18,ASTDRVRDTIY
TRBJ1-3,TRBV2,ASSADRPGNTIY
TRBJ1-2,TRBV7-8,ASSLGLAGGYT
TRBJ2-1,TRBV5-1,ASSFVAGALGNEQF
TRBJ1-1,TRBV9,ASSVGGTEAF
TRBJ2-1,TRBV19,ATTGYNEQF
TRBJ2-3,TRBV7-9,ASQRGGIDTQY
TRBJ1-4,TRBV10-3,AISSGTDNEKLF
TRBJ1-1,TRBV7-9,ASNPWGDTEAF
TRBJ2-7,TRBV5-1,ASSLGGQENEQY
TRBJ2-1,TRBV18,ASSPTENEQF
TRBJ1-1,TRBV30,AWTKTGLDTEAF